This T cell receptor beta chain came from a study of vaccination effects on CD4 cells after COVID-19. Study context: Cultures used 2 million or so PBMC per well, approximately 9.5 IU/ml IL-2 and about 10 ug/ml peptides.

As for this clone: Its target is not known.

Culture proceeded for under twelve days, and CD4+ T cells were then isolated. Participants received two doses of either the BNT162b2 or mRNA-1273 vaccine. Study outcomes and limitations: Relatively few convalescent patients took part in the study, which had no early post-infection timepoints.

The length of the CDR3 is 14 residues. CDR1 and CDR2 from the germline V gene are MNHEY and SMNVEV (reference sequence). Deletions cut 2 bases from V and 5 bases from J, with 11 bases between. Sequencing used immunoSEQ multiplex PCR; TCRdb keeps in-frame clones, though not all of them. This sample carries tens of thousands of clones, approximately 70% of them seen once, and the ten largest clones take 7.7%. The specimen comprised CD4+ T cells from PBMCs cultured without peptide, sampled after COVID-19 vaccination. This receptor was taken from a human donor who received a COVID-19 vaccine. J is TRBJ2-3 and V is TRBV27; D remains unclear. The CDR3 bases are TGTGCCAGCAGTTTAAGGGCTGCGAGAGATACGCAGTATTTT. Translating gives CASSLRAARDTQYF.